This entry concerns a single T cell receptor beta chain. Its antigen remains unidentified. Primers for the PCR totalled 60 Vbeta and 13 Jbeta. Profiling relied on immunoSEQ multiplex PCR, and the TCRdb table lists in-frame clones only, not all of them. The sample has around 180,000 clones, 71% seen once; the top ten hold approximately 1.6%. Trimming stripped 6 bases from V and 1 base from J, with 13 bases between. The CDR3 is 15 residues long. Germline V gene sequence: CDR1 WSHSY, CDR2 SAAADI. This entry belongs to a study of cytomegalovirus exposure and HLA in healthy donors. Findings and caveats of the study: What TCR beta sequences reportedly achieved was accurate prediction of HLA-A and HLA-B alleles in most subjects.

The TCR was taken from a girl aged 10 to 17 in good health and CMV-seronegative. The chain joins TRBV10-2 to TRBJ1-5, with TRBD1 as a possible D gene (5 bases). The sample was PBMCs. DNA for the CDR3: TGCGCCAGCAGGCGGGAGGGGACCAGCAATCAGCCCCAGCATTTT. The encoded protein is CASRREGTSNQPQHF.